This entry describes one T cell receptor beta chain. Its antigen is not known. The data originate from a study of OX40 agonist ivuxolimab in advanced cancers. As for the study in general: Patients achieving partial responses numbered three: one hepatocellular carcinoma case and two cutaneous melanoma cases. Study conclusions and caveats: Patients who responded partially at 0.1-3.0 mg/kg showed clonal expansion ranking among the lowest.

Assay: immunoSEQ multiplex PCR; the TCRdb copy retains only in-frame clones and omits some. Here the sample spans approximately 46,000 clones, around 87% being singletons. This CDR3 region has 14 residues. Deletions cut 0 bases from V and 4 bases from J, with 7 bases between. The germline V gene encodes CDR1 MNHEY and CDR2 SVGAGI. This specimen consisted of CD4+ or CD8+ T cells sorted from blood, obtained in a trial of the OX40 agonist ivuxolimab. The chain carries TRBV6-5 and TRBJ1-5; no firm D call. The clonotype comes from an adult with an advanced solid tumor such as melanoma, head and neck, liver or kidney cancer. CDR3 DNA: TGTGCCAGCAGTTACTCGACAAAAAATCAGCCCCAGCATTTT. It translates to CASSYSTKNQPQHF.